A selection of T cell receptor beta chains follows, all from one sample in a study of cytomegalovirus exposure and HLA in healthy donors. Assay: immunoSEQ multiplex PCR; the TCRdb copy retains only in-frame clones and omits some. Of approximately 200,000 clones listed, 60% to 85% are singletons. Sequencing used PBMCs. The source of these receptors is a girl under 18 in good health and CMV-seropositive. Both conserved end residues are trimmed from each CDR3. The D gene is left open where the match is weak.

V: TRBV5-4
J: TRBJ2-2
D: -
CDR3: ASSSDSTGELF

V: TRBV4-3
J: TRBJ1-2
D: -
CDR3: ASSQGQAPGYGYT

V: TRBV19
J: TRBJ2-3
D: -
CDR3: ASSRPRSDRDTQY

V: TRBV6-1
J: TRBJ2-2
D: TRBD2
CDR3: ASSGWEGTGELF

V: TRBV2
J: TRBJ2-4
D: -
CDR3: ASSVLAKNIQY

V: TRBV7-6
J: TRBJ1-1
D: -
CDR3: ASSPFAAGLNTEAF

V: TRBV10-1
J: TRBJ2-2
D: TRBD2
CDR3: ASSAGMGLADTGELF

V: TRBV7-7
J: TRBJ2-5
D: TRBD1
CDR3: ASSSLRGQAQETQY

V: TRBV4-3
J: TRBJ2-5
D: -
CDR3: ASSQDTGETQY

V: TRBV5-6
J: TRBJ2-7
D: -
CDR3: ASSLGLRDYEQY

V: TRBV5-1
J: TRBJ1-1
D: -
CDR3: ASSLAQTTRRGEWKEAF

V: TRBV5-1
J: TRBJ2-7
D: TRBD2
CDR3: ASSLGTSATYEQY

V: TRBV25-1
J: TRBJ1-1
D: -
CDR3: ASSDALNTEAF

V: TRBV4-3
J: TRBJ1-6
D: TRBD1
CDR3: ASSQERQGESSYNSPLH

V: TRBV2
J: TRBJ2-3
D: -
CDR3: ASISGRGGPRDTQY

V: TRBV5-5
J: TRBJ1-1
D: -
CDR3: ASSLSLDMNTEAF

V: TRBV7-2
J: TRBJ1-2
D: TRBD1
CDR3: ASSLASRIITGDYGYT

V: TRBV29-1
J: TRBJ2-7
D: TRBD1
CDR3: SATRTGAYEQY

V: TRBV19
J: TRBJ2-2
D: TRBD2
CDR3: ASSIGTSGYTGELF

V: TRBV11-3
J: TRBJ2-5
D: TRBD2
CDR3: ASSLISAGGPQYQETQY

V: TRBV18
J: TRBJ2-3
D: -
CDR3: ASSPPRDRRDTQY

V: TRBV7-9
J: TRBJ2-1
D: TRBD1
CDR3: ASSLASGTGGHEQF

V: TRBV27
J: TRBJ2-5
D: TRBD2
CDR3: ASSSGLAGAETQY

V: TRBV7-2
J: TRBJ1-6
D: TRBD1
CDR3: ASSPNRQGDNSPLH

V: TRBV4-1
J: TRBJ2-2
D: TRBD1
CDR3: ASSPGQKNTGELF

V: TRBV6-5
J: TRBJ1-2
D: -
CDR3: ASTPDRANYGYT

V: TRBV19
J: TRBJ1-3
D: TRBD1
CDR3: ASSMGTGGNTIY

V: TRBV10-3
J: TRBJ1-2
D: TRBD1
CDR3: AIRGDRGQIYGYT

V: TRBV4-3
J: TRBJ2-3
D: TRBD1
CDR3: ASSQEITGTGETDTQY

V: TRBV19
J: TRBJ1-2
D: -
CDR3: ASGRGHSNYGYT

V: TRBV5-6
J: TRBJ1-2
D: -
CDR3: ASSFSSAGIVGYT

V: TRBV5-6
J: TRBJ2-1
D: TRBD1
CDR3: ASSLGTGSIWEQF

V: TRBV5-5
J: TRBJ1-4
D: -
CDR3: ASSLGAATNEKLF

V: TRBV2
J: TRBJ2-3
D: -
CDR3: ASSWRAGPDTQY